This passage covers 10 T cell receptor beta chains from one sample sequenced in a study of T cells after yellow fever vaccination. TCRdb independently ran MiXCR on the 5' RACE reads; one entry per CDR3 protein. The data contain roughly 300,000 distinct CDR3 sequences, roughly 8.6% of them singletons. Here the sequenced sample was PBMCs, taken around 45 days after the first yellow fever vaccination. These TCRs come from a man between 18 and 35 years old who received the YFV17D yellow fever vaccine.

The J gene is TRBJ1-5, the V gene TRBV15; weak D call: TRBD1 (5 bases). Trimming stripped 8 bases from V and 7 bases from J, with 15 bases between. The CDR3 loop spans 13 amino acids. Per germline, CDR1 LNHNV and CDR2 YYDKDF (reference sequence). The CDR3 DNA reads TGTGCCACCCGTACGGGGACCAGGCAGCCCCAGCATTTT. The encoded protein is CATRTGTRQPQHF.

This clonotype has just a few counts. J is TRBJ2-3 and V is TRBV5-1; tentative D call: TRBD1 (6 bases). Per germline, CDR1 SGHRS and CDR2 YFSETQ. The CDR3 loop spans 14 amino acids. The ends were cut back, 0 bases at V and 5 bases at J, with 10 bases in the middle. DNA for the CDR3: TGCGCCAGCAGCTTGGAATGGGGGCAAGATACGCAGTATTTT. Translated: CASSLEWGQDTQYF.

This chain links TRBV21-1 with TRBJ1-2; the table's TRBD1 call for D was not verified on the DNA. TRBV21-1 is a documented pseudogene. The length of the CDR3 is 11 residues. CDR3 residues: CATGGGTGYTF. DNA for the CDR3: TGTGCCACCGGTGGGGGGACGGGCTACACCTTC.

This clonotype has just a few counts. This chain uses TRBV18 with TRBJ2-7; D is unclear. The CDR3 has 12 amino acids. Trimming took off 5 bases at V and 3 bases at J, with 8 bases between the two ends. The germline V gene has CDR1 KGHSH and CDR2 LQKENI. The CDR3 sequence: CASSGIFYEQYF. The CDR3 DNA sequence: TGTGCCAGCTCAGGGATATTCTACGAGCAGTACTTC.

This clonotype was seen a few times. The chain recombines TRBV20-1 with TRBJ1-5, with D maybe TRBD1 (5 bases). Germline V lookup: CDR1 DFQATT, CDR2 SNEGSKA (reference sequence). The CDR3 has 12 amino acids. V dropped 6 bases and J dropped 8 bases, with 14 bases sitting between them. The CDR3 region has the DNA TGCAGTGCGAGCAGGGCGGAGGAGCCCCAGCATTTT. Translation gives CSASRAEEPQHF.

This clonotype was seen only a few times. This sequence joins TRBV4-1 and TRBJ2-3, with 8 bases fitting TRBD2. The CDR3 loop spans 17 amino acids. V trimming: 2 bases; J trimming: 2 bases; junction bases outside the gene matches: 9. Germline CDR1 reads MGHRA; CDR2 reads YSYEKL. In DNA, the CDR3 is TGCGCCAGCAGCCAACCCTTGGGGACTAGAGCCACAGATACGCAGTATTTT. Encoded protein: CASSQPLGTRATDTQYF.

There are a few counts of this clonotype. This chain connects TRBV5-1 to TRBJ2-1, with D perhaps given as TRBD1 or TRBD2 (5 bases each). V shed 7 bases and J shed 10 bases, with 18 bases lying between them. Germline V gene data show CDR1 as SGHRS and CDR2 as YFSETQ. CDR3 length: 13 amino acids. This chain's CDR3 is CASGGQGFGEQFF. Written as DNA, the CDR3 is TGCGCCAGCGGCGGGCAGGGTTTTGGCGAGCAGTTCTTC.

The V call is TRBV3-1, the J call TRBJ2-1; 9 bases match TRBD2. Trimming cost V 0 bases and J 15 bases; bases outside gene matches: 12. CDR1 is LGHDT, CDR2 YNNKEL, per germline (reference sequence). CDR3 size: 15 residues. The CDR3 protein is CASSQDLSAGGYLFF. The CDR3 DNA reads TGTGCCAGCAGCCAAGATCTCTCTGCGGGGGGGTATCTGTTCTTC.

The chain uses TRBV7-2 and TRBJ1-2, with 7 bases aligning to TRBD1. Germline V gene sequence: CDR1 SGHTA, CDR2 FQGNSA. Unmatched junction bases numbered 20, after V lost 5 bases and J lost 8 bases. The CDR3 sequence is 17 residues long. The CDR3 nucleotides are TGTGCCAGCAGCGCGGGACGCCATTGGACAGGATCTATGGGCTACACCTTC. Protein sequence: CASSAGRHWTGSMGYTF.

This clonotype was observed a handful of times. The chain recombines TRBV20-1 with TRBJ1-4, with D uncertain. CDR1 is DFQATT and CDR2 is SNEGSKA in the germline V gene (reference sequence). This CDR3 has 14 residues. Trimming stripped 3 bases from V and 4 bases from J, with 12 bases between. CDR3 region: CSARTRENNEKLFF. CDR3 DNA sequence: TGCAGTGCTAGGACCCGGGAGAATAATGAAAAACTGTTTTTT.